Shown below are 29 T cell receptor beta chains from a single sample sequenced in a study of shared clonotypes between healthy human individuals. The protocol was immunoSEQ multiplex PCR, while the TCRdb copy is restricted to in-frame clones and leaves out a portion. The sample includes about 2.3 million clones, approximately 95% seen only once; the top ten take 0.3% to 0.4%. Sample: naive CD4+ T cells from PBMCs. The subset here: CD45RA+ positively selected. These receptors all come from a man in his late teens or twenties in good health. Some clones in this sample may be carry-over from other donors' samples.

The V and J genes are TRBV28 and TRBJ2-7; TRBD1 agrees at 8 bases. The length of the CDR3 is 12 residues. CDR1 is MDHEN, CDR2 SYDVKM, per germline. V shed 5 bases, J shed 12 bases, and the junction held 9 bases outside the gene matches. Here the CDR3 DNA reads TGTGCCAGCAGTCCACGGACAGGGCAATGGTACTTC. Its protein is CASSPRTGQWYF.

The chain uses TRBV5-1 and TRBJ2-3, with 8 bases matching TRBD1. Germline lookup yields CDR1 SGHRS and CDR2 YFSETQ. V lost 4 bases, J lost 4 bases, and 5 bases stayed unmatched. This CDR3 has 14 amino acids. CDR3 amino acids: CASSQTGVADTQYF. The DNA of the CDR3 is TGCGCCAGCAGCCAGACAGGGGTGGCAGATACGCAGTATTTT. Drawing the rest from reference TRBV5-1 and TRBJ2-3, the complete variable domain is KAGVTQTPRYLIKTRGQQVTLSCSPISGHRSVSWYQQTPGQGLQFLFEYFSETQRNKGNFPGRFSGRQFSNSRSEMNVSTLELGDSALYLCASSQTGVADTQYFGPGTRLTVL.

V is TRBV7-8 and J is TRBJ1-1; possible D gene TRBD1, 5 bases. CDR1 and CDR2 (germline): SGHVS, FQNEAQ. Trimming removed 1 base from V and 11 bases from J, with 17 bases in between. The CDR3 covers 14 residues. The CDR3 here is CASSLGRQAAGAFF. CDR3 DNA sequence: TGTGCCAGCAGCTTAGGAAGGCAGGCCGCAGGGGCTTTCTTT.

Worth noting for this clone: Other DNA sequences from this sample encode an identical CDR3 as well. The chain recombines TRBV6-6 with TRBJ1-3; D is unclear. This CDR3 is 12 amino acids long. Germline CDR1 reads MNHNY; CDR2 reads SVGAGI (reference sequence). V lost 3 bases, J lost 4 bases, and 4 bases lay in between. In DNA form, the CDR3 reads TGTGCCAGCAGTTATGGCGGAAACACCATATATTTT. Its translation: CASSYGGNTIYF.

The genes are TRBV7-8 and TRBJ1-5, with TRBD1 matching over 7 bases. The CDR3 extends over 14 amino acids. Germline assignment: CDR1 SGHVS and CDR2 FQNEAQ. V lost 2 bases to trimming and J lost 6 bases; unmatched junction nucleotides: 4. The CDR3 DNA is TGTGCCAGCAGCTTACCAGGGGGATCTCAGCCCCAGCATTTT. It translates to CASSLPGGSQPQHF.

The J gene is TRBJ2-3, the V gene TRBV12-5, with 10 bases aligning to TRBD2. V lost 1 base to trimming and J lost 3 bases; unmatched junction nucleotides: 4. CDR1 and CDR2 from the germline V gene are LGHNT and FRNRAP. The CDR3 has 16 residues. The CDR3: CASGLARTSGTDTQYF. The CDR3 nucleotides are TGTGCTAGTGGTTTGGCTAGGACTAGCGGAACAGATACGCAGTATTTT.

The J gene is TRBJ2-3, the V gene TRBV19; 10 bases line up with TRBD2. The germline CDR1 and CDR2 sequences are LNHDA and SQIVND (reference sequence). CDR3 size: 15 residues. The V and J ends lost 4 bases and 6 bases, in that order; junction bases with no gene match: 7. CDR3 DNA: TGTGCCAGTAGTAGGCTAGCGGGAGTATGGGATACGCAGTATTTT. Translation gives CASSRLAGVWDTQYF.

The chain employs TRBV29-1 and TRBJ1-1; TRBD1 matches 9 bases. With 7 bases clipped from V and 0 bases from J, the junction kept 3 bases outside the gene matches. The CDR3 loop spans 13 amino acids. Germline values: CDR1 SQVTM, CDR2 ANQGSEA. The CDR3 DNA sequence: TGCAGCGCCGGGACAGGGATGAACACTGAAGCTTTCTTT. Translation: CSAGTGMNTEAFF.

This clone was seen once. The chain recombines TRBV7-8 with TRBJ2-5, with D hard to call. The CDR3 runs 14 residues. Germline values: CDR1 SGHVS, CDR2 FQNEAQ. V lost 5 bases to trimming and J lost 3 bases, with 13 bases between them. The CDR3 here is CASSLNRGEETQYF. The CDR3 DNA is TGTGCCAGCAGCCTAAACAGAGGCGAAGAGACCCAGTACTTC.

The chain joins TRBV5-6 to TRBJ1-1; D may be TRBD1 (5 bases). CDR1 and CDR2 (germline): SGHDT, YYEEEE. Between the trimmed V and J ends, which lost 0 bases and 4 bases, there was a span of 16 bases. The CDR3 totals 16 residues. For the CDR3, the DNA is TGTGCCAGCAGCTTGGTTGGGGCCGGGTCAACCACTGAAGCTTTCTTT. Translated: CASSLVGAGSTTEAFF.

Worth noting for this clone: Distinct nucleotide sequences in the sample also encode this CDR3. The J gene is TRBJ2-3, the V gene TRBV7-6, with TRBD1 matching over 9 bases. Germline-derived CDR1 and CDR2 are SGHVS and FNYEAQ. Trimming removed 1 base from V and 4 bases from J; junction bases left unmatched: 3. The CDR3 totals 15 residues. In nucleotides, the CDR3 is TGTGCCAGCAGCTTAGTGGGACAGGGTCCAGATACGCAGTATTTT. Protein: CASSLVGQGPDTQYF. The full variable domain, rest sourced from reference TRBV7-6 and TRBJ2-3, is GAGVSQSPRYKVTKRGQDVALRCDPISGHVSLYWYRQALGQGPEFLTYFNYEAQQDKSGLPNDRFSAERPEGSISTLTIQRTEQRDSAMYRCASSLVGQGPDTQYFGPGTRLTVL.

For this clone: The identical CDR3 is also encoded by other nucleotide sequences in the sample. The J gene is TRBJ1-2, the V gene TRBV6-1; 9 bases are shared with TRBD1. This CDR3 spans 11 amino acids. Trimming took 9 bases from V and 8 from J; bases not matched to a gene: 4. The V gene's germline CDR1 is MNHNS and CDR2 SASEGT. DNA for the CDR3: TGTGCCAGTGGGACAGGGTACGGCTACACCTTC. The encoded protein is CASGTGYGYTF.

The chain recombines TRBV4-3 with TRBJ2-3; the match to TRBD2 covers 11 bases. Germline V lookup: CDR1 LGHNA, CDR2 YSLEER. V was clipped by 3 bases and J by 4 bases; unmatched bases: 12. The CDR3 length is 18 residues. This CDR3 is CASSQGSTSGRTSDTQYF. The CDR3 DNA reads as TGCGCCAGCAGCCAGGGATCTACTAGCGGGAGAACATCAGATACGCAGTATTTT.

The V and J genes are TRBV11-1 and TRBJ1-1, with a weak D call TRBD1 (6 bases). The CDR3 covers 14 residues. Germline values: CDR1 SGHAT, CDR2 FQDESV (reference sequence). Between the trimmed V and J ends, which lost 3 bases and 0 bases, there was a span of 8 bases. CDR3 amino acids: CASSFAGVNTEAFF. The CDR3 region has the DNA TGTGCCAGCAGCTTCGCAGGGGTGAACACTGAAGCTTTCTTT.

This chain connects TRBV5-4 to TRBJ2-3, with D tentatively TRBD1 (5 bases). There are 14 residues in the CDR3. Trimming removed 4 bases from V and 0 bases from J, with 9 bases in between. Germline CDR1 and CDR2: SGHNT and YYREEE (reference sequence). The CDR3 reads CASSQTASTDTQYF. CDR3 DNA: TGTGCCAGCAGCCAGACAGCTAGCACAGATACGCAGTATTTT.

V and J are TRBV5-8 and TRBJ2-3; D possibly corresponds to TRBD1 (5 bases). V lost 0 bases to trimming and J lost 0 bases, with 11 bases between them. The V gene's germline CDR1 is SGHTS and CDR2 YDEGEE. CDR3 length equals 16 residues. The CDR3 loop is CASSLAQGSSTDTQYF. For the CDR3, the DNA is TGTGCCAGCAGCTTGGCCCAGGGATCTAGCACAGATACGCAGTATTTT.

The CDR3 here is CASSSAKMGGWGNGYTF. The CDR3, as DNA: TGTGCCAGCAGTTCCGCGAAAATGGGGGGATGGGGTAATGGCTACACCTTC. The genes are TRBV28 and TRBJ1-2; D is perhaps TRBD1 (5 bases). The CDR3 has 17 amino acids. The V end lost 4 bases, the J end lost 6 bases, and 24 bases lay between the germline ends. In germline, CDR1 is MDHEN, CDR2 SYDVKM.

This chain links TRBV28 with TRBJ2-1; 11 bases are a match to TRBD2. The CDR3 totals 15 residues. CDR1 is MDHEN, CDR2 SYDVKM, per germline. V lost 6 bases and J lost 4; bases outside the gene matches: 5. In DNA form, the CDR3 reads TGTGCCAGCAGAAAACTAGCGGGAGCGTACAATGAGCAGTTCTTC. Translated, it gives CASRKLAGAYNEQFF.

The gene calls are TRBV7-3 and TRBJ2-7; D is undetermined. V dropped 0 bases and J dropped 6 bases, with 15 bases sitting between them. This CDR3 contains 15 residues. Germline CDR1 SGHTA, CDR2 FQGTGA. Here the CDR3 reads CASSLTGSSGSEQYF. The CDR3 DNA reads as TGTGCCAGCAGCTTAACGGGGTCGTCGGGCTCCGAGCAGTACTTC.

The chain combines TRBV7-9 with TRBJ1-2; the D is unclear. The CDR3 extends over 12 amino acids. The germline V gene has CDR1 SEHNR and CDR2 FQNEAQ (reference sequence). The V gene lost 0 bases and the J gene lost 7 bases, with 6 bases spanning the gap. The CDR3 spells CASSLARVGYTF. For the CDR3, the DNA is TGTGCCAGCAGCTTAGCCCGGGTTGGCTACACCTTC.

The gene calls are TRBV7-6 and TRBJ1-5, with D unclear. Between the trimmed V and J ends, which lost 1 base and 7 bases, there was a span of 8 bases. Germline values: CDR1 SGHVS, CDR2 FNYEAQ. CDR3 length: 13 residues. The CDR3 DNA is TGTGCCAGCAGCTTAGGCCCCTTCCAGCCCCAGCATTTT. Translation gives CASSLGPFQPQHF. The whole variable domain, filled in from reference TRBV7-6 and TRBJ1-5, reads GAGVSQSPRYKVTKRGQDVALRCDPISGHVSLYWYRQALGQGPEFLTYFNYEAQQDKSGLPNDRFSAERPEGSISTLTIQRTEQRDSAMYRCASSLGPFQPQHFGDGTRLSIL.

V is TRBV28 and J is TRBJ1-1; no firm D call. V shed 4 bases and J shed 1 base, with 7 bases lying between them. Germline values: CDR1 MDHEN, CDR2 SYDVKM. The CDR3 is made up of 13 amino acids. CDR3 amino acids: CASSSQANTEAFF. DNA of the CDR3: TGTGCCAGCAGTTCACAAGCGAACACTGAAGCTTTCTTT.

Comment on this clone: Other nucleotide sequences from this sample produce the same CDR3. The J gene is TRBJ1-1, the V gene TRBV2; D may be TRBD1 (5 bases). Trimming removed 5 bases at V and 0 bases at J, with 7 bases between. The CDR3 runs to 13 residues. The germline gives CDR1 SNHLY, CDR2 FYNNEI. In nucleotides, the CDR3 is TGTGCCAGCAGTCGACAGTTGAACACTGAAGCTTTCTTT. It is translated as CASSRQLNTEAFF.

The chain employs TRBV10-1 and TRBJ2-1, with TRBD2 as a possible D gene (7 bases). The germline V and J ends were trimmed by 7 bases and 9 bases, with 22 bases remaining between them. Germline CDR1 WNHNN, CDR2 SYGVQD (reference sequence). The CDR3 is made up of 15 amino acids. The CDR3 is CASTMGAAGAGEQFF. The CDR3 DNA is TGCGCCAGCACTATGGGGGCGGCGGGGGCAGGTGAGCAGTTCTTC.

The chain is built from TRBV7-3 and TRBJ2-5, with TRBD1 as a possible D gene (6 bases). The germline CDR1 and CDR2 sequences are SGHTA and FQGTGA. Deletions cut 5 bases from V and 6 bases from J, with 13 bases between. There are 13 residues in the CDR3. The CDR3 nucleotides are TGTGCCAGCAGCGACCGCTGGGGGCAGACCCAGTACTTC. This gives the protein CASSDRWGQTQYF.

This sequence joins TRBV18 and TRBJ1-1; 7 positions agree with TRBD1. This CDR3 region has 13 residues. J lost 7 bases, V lost 3 bases, and 5 bases had no gene match. CDR1 is KGHSH, CDR2 LQKENI, per germline. The CDR3 region is CASSPVRDSEAFF. DNA for the CDR3: TGTGCCAGCTCACCCGTTAGGGACAGTGAAGCTTTCTTT.

The genes are TRBV6-1 and TRBJ1-3, with no clear D. With 4 bases removed from V and 0 bases from J, the gap between germline ends came to 10 bases. This CDR3 comprises 15 residues. Germline V lookup: CDR1 MNHNS, CDR2 SASEGT. CDR3 bases: TGTGCCAGCAGTGGGCAGGTTAACTCTGGAAACACCATATATTTT. Translation: CASSGQVNSGNTIYF.

This rearrangement joins TRBV19 to TRBJ2-2, with unresolved D. The CDR3 sequence is 16 residues long. V lost 3 bases and J lost 0, with 11 bases in between. Germline V gives CDR1 LNHDA, CDR2 SQIVND (reference sequence). CDR3 DNA: TGTGCCAGTAGTATCCAGGCGGCGGCGAACACCGGGGAGCTGTTTTTT. Translating gives CASSIQAAANTGELFF.

The chain couples TRBV9 to TRBJ2-5; tentatively, D is TRBD2 (6 bases). The length of the CDR3 is 14 residues. The germline V and J ends were trimmed by 5 bases and 5 bases, with 16 bases remaining between them. Germline lookup yields CDR1 SGDLS and CDR2 YYNGEE. The CDR3 sequence: CASSPPEGPETQYF. CDR3 DNA: TGTGCCAGCAGTCCCCCGGAGGGTCCTGAGACCCAGTACTTC.